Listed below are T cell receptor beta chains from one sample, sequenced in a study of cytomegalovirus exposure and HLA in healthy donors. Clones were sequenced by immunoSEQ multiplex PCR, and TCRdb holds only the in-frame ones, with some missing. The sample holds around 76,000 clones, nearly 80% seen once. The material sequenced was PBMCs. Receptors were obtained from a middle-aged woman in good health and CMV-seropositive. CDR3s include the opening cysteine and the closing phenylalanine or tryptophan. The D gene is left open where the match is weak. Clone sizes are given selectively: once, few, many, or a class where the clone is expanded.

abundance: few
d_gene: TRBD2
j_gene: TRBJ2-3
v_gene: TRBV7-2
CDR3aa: CASSLPAGADTQYF
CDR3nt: TGTGCCAGCAGCTTACCCGCGGGGGCAGATACGCAGTATTTT

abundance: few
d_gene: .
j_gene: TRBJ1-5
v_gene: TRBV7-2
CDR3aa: CASALGGSQPQHF
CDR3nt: TGTGCCAGCGCCTTGGGGGGAAGCCAGCCCCAGCATTTT

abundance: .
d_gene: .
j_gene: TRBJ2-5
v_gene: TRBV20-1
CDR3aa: CSARLTETQYF
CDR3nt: TGCAGTGCTAGACTAACCGAGACCCAGTACTTC

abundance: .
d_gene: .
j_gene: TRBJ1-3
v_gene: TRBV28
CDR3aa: CASSRGSGNTIYF
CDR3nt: TGTGCCAGCAGTCGGGGGTCTGGAAACACCATATATTTT

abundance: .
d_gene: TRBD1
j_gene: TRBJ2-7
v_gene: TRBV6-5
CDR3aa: CASSYSRQGYEQYF
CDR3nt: TGTGCCAGCAGTTACTCTAGACAGGGGTACGAGCAGTACTTC

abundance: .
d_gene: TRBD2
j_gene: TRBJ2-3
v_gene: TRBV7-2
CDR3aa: CASLRRGGTTDTQYF
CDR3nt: TGTGCCAGCTTGAGGCGGGGGGGGACTACAGATACGCAGTATTTT

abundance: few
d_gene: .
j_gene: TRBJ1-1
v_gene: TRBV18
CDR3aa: CASSPRASNTEAFF
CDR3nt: TGTGCCAGCTCACCACGGGCCTCGAACACTGAAGCTTTCTTT

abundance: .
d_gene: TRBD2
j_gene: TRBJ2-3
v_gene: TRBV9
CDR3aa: CASSARRGGGSTDTQYF
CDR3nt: TGTGCCAGCAGCGCCCGAAGGGGCGGGGGGAGCACAGATACGCAGTATTTT

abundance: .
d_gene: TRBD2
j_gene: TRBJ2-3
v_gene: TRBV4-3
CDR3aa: CASSHAGGWVTDTQYF
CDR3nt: TGCGCCAGCAGCCACGCGGGGGGTTGGGTTACAGATACGCAGTATTTT

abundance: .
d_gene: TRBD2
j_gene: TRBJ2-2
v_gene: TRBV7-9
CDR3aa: CASSLPKGRELLSGELFF
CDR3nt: TGTGCCAGCAGCTTACCCAAAGGGAGGGAACTTCTCTCCGGGGAGCTGTTTTTT

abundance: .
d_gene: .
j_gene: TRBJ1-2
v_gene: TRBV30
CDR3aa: CAWSEGQGYGYTF
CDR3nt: TGTGCCTGGAGTGAGGGGCAGGGTTATGGCTACACCTTC

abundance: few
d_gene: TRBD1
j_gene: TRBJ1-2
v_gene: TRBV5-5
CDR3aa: CASRPILGTVYGYTF
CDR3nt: TGTGCCAGCAGACCGATCCTCGGGACAGTGTATGGCTACACCTTC

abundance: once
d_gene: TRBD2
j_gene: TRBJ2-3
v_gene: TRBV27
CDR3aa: CASSLLGLGSDTQYF
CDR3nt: TGTGCCAGCAGTCTCTTGGGACTAGGATCAGATACGCAGTATTTT

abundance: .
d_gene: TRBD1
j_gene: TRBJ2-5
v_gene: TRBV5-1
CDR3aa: CASSLVGGQGETQYF
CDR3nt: TGCGCCAGCAGCTTGGTCGGGGGACAGGGGGAGACCCAGTACTTC

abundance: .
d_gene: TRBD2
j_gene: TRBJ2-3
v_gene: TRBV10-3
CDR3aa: CAISEGTSGSTDTQYF
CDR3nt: TGTGCCATCAGTGAGGGGACTAGCGGATCCACAGATACGCAGTATTTT

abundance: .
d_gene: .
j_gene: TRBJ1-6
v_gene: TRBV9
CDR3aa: CASSPDSLYAILHF
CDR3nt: TGTGCCAGCAGCCCGGACAGCCTTTATGCTATCCTCCACTTT

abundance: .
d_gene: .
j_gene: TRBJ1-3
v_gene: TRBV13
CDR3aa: CASSRGGYGNTIYF
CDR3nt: TGTGCCAGCAGTCGAGGGGGATACGGAAACACCATATATTTT

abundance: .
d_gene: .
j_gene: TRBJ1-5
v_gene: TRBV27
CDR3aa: CASSLLGGGQPQHF
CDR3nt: TGTGCCAGCAGTTTATTGGGGGGAGGACAGCCCCAGCATTTT

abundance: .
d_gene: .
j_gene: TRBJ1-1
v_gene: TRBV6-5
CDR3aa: CASSARGMNTEAFF
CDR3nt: TGTGCCAGCAGTGCCAGGGGCATGAACACTGAAGCTTTCTTT

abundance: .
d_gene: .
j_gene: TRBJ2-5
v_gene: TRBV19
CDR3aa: CASSTSTPDIIETQYF
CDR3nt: TGTGCCAGTAGTACCTCGACCCCGGACATCATCGAGACCCAGTACTTC

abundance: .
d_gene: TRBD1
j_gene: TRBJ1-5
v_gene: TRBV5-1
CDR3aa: CASSWGTGGTDQPQHF
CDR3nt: TGCGCCAGCAGCTGGGGGACAGGGGGGACGGATCAGCCCCAGCATTTT

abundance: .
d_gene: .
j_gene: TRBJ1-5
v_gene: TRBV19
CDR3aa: CASTTPAGQSNQPQHF
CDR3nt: TGTGCCAGTACCACCCCGGCAGGGCAAAGCAATCAGCCCCAGCATTTT

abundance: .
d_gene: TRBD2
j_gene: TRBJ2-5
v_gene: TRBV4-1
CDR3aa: CASSHAGTSQKGETQYF
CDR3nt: TGCGCCAGCAGCCACGCCGGGACTAGCCAAAAGGGAGAGACCCAGTACTTC

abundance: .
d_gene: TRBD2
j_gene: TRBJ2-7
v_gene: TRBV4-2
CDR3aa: CASSQGHPREGHEQYF
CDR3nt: TGTGCCAGCAGCCAAGGACACCCCAGGGAGGGACACGAGCAGTACTTC

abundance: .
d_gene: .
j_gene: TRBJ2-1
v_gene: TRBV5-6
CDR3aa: CASSQGGPSAFF
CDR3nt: TGTGCCAGCAGTCAGGGCGGCCCGAGCGCCTTCTTC

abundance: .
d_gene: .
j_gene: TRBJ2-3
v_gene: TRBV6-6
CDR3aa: CASSYVLATDTQYF
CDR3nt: TGTGCCAGCAGTTATGTACTAGCAACAGATACGCAGTATTTT

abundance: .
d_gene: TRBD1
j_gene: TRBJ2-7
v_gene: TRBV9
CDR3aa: CASSAPGQTYEQYF
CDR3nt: TGTGCCAGCAGCGCACCGGGACAGACCTACGAGCAGTACTTC

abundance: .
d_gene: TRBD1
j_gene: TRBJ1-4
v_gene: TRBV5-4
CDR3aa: CASSQDRGEKLFF
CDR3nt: TGTGCCAGCAGCCAGGACAGGGGCGAAAAACTGTTTTTT

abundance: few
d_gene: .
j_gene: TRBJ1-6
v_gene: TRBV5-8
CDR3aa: CASSSTRFHF
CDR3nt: TGTGCCAGCAGCTCGACACGCTTCCACTTT

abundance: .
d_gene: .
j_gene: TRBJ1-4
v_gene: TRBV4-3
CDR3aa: CASSQESGRDEKLFF
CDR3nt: TGCGCCAGCAGCCAAGAGTCCGGGCGGGATGAAAAACTGTTTTTT

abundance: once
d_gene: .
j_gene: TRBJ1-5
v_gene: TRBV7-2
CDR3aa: CASSLIRDQPQHF
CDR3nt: TGTGCCAGCAGCTTAATACGGGATCAGCCCCAGCATTTT